Given below is one T cell receptor beta chain in context. What it binds is unknown. This entry comes from a study of T cells expressing NK-cell markers. Overall study findings and caveats: In about 6 donors, dominant CD3+CD56+NKG2C+ clonotypes ranked among the top 10 CD8+ clonotypes.

CDR1 and CDR2 from the germline V gene are LNHDA and SQIVND (reference sequence). The CDR3 is 15 residues long. TCRdb re-called the 5' RACE reads, yielding one record per CDR3 amino acid sequence without DNA. The table lists around 470,000 distinct CDR3 sequences. The chain recombines TRBV19 with TRBJ2-6; TCRdb outputs TRBD1, but without DNA this stays unchecked. The source is a woman in her fifties or sixties in good health. Sequencing used blood T cells: a sorted CD56 or NKG2C T cell subset, CD4+ or CD8+ T cells, or bulk PBMC T cells (not recorded which). This chain's CDR3 is CASMRDLAGANVLTF. The full variable domain, with the rest looked up from reference TRBV19 and TRBJ2-6, is DGGITQSPKYLFRKEGQNVTLSCEQNLNHDAMYWYRQDPGQGLRLIYYSQIVNDFQKGDIAEGYSVSREKKESFPLTVTSAQKNPTAFYLCASMRDLAGANVLTFGAGSRLTVL.